Following are 15 T cell receptor beta chains from one sample sequenced in a study of technical replicates of blood from several donors. Only in-frame clones appear in the TCRdb table, and some are missing; sequencing was by immunoSEQ multiplex PCR. The sample lists approximately 81,000 clones; 96% were seen once. Input material: T cells isolated from PBMCs. The receptor source for this set is a human donor in good health.

The chain joins TRBV23-1 to TRBJ2-7; TRBD1 matches at 9 bases. TRBV23-1 is annotated as an ORF whose role is uncertain. The CDR3 runs 15 residues. V dropped 1 base and J dropped 4; count of bases not matched to a gene: 5. The CDR3 region is CASSQWGQGGYEQYF. CDR3 nucleotide sequence: TGCGCCAGCAGTCAATGGGGACAGGGTGGGTACGAGCAGTACTTC.

The chain links TRBV23-1 to TRBJ1-2; 8 positions match TRBD1. TRBV23-1 is an open reading frame, and its role is uncertain. The V segment lost 4 bases and the J segment 6 bases; nucleotides outside the gene matches: 7. This CDR3 comprises 14 residues. This CDR3 reads CASSPETGENGYTF. The CDR3 DNA reads TGCGCCAGCAGTCCTGAGACAGGGGAGAATGGCTACACCTTC.

The chain carries TRBV18 and TRBJ2-2, with a possible D match to TRBD1 (5 bases). In germline, CDR1 is KGHSH, CDR2 LQKENI. This CDR3 has 15 residues. V was pared by 3 bases and J by 4 bases, with 12 bases between. The CDR3 region is CASSPETEITGELFF. CDR3 DNA: TGTGCCAGCTCACCTGAGACAGAGATCACCGGGGAGCTGTTTTTT.

V usage is TRBV28 and J usage is TRBJ2-5, with 9 bases aligning to TRBD1. CDR3 length: 16 amino acids. CDR1 is MDHEN and CDR2 is SYDVKM in the germline V gene. V lost 4 bases, J lost 5 bases, and 11 bases stayed unmatched. CDR3 nucleotides: TGTGCCAGCAGTTCCCCCGGGACAGGGTCGTTGGAGACCCAGTACTTC. Protein sequence: CASSSPGTGSLETQYF.

The chain is built from TRBV5-1 and TRBJ2-3; 7 bases line up with TRBD1. The trim removed 5 bases at V and 6 bases at J, leaving 9 bases unmatched. The germline V gene has CDR1 SGHRS and CDR2 YFSETQ. The CDR3 consists of 14 residues. Written as DNA, the CDR3 is TGCGCCAGCAGAATCGACAGGGCGGTCGATACGCAGTATTTT. Protein product: CASRIDRAVDTQYF.

As regards this clone: Compared with germline, one end of the junction differs, possibly owing to a read error. J is TRBJ2-1 and V is TRBV7-3; 10 bases map to TRBD1. Germline-derived CDR1 and CDR2 are SGHTA and FQGTGA. The CDR3 extends over 17 amino acids. The CDR3 DNA reads as TGTGCCAGCAGTTTAAATCCCGGGACAGGGGTACACAATGAGCAGTTCTTC. This translates into CASSLNPGTGVHNEQFF.

The genes are TRBV6-5 and TRBJ1-3; TRBD1 matches 7 bases. The CDR3 spans 15 residues. The germline gives CDR1 MNHEY, CDR2 SVGAGI. Trimming took 4 bases from V and 4 from J; bases not matched to a gene: 7. The CDR3 coding sequence is TGTGCCAGCAGTTTCACAGGGGAGGCAGGAAACACCATATATTTT. Residues: CASSFTGEAGNTIYF.

The chain carries TRBV28 and TRBJ2-3; 7 bases agree with TRBD2. CDR1 MDHEN and CDR2 SYDVKM come from the germline V gene. This CDR3 contains 15 residues. V lost 4 bases to trimming and J lost 2 bases; unmatched junction nucleotides: 6. The CDR3 loop reads CASSSPSGPTDTQYF. CDR3 nucleotides: TGTGCCAGCAGTTCCCCTAGCGGACCCACAGATACGCAGTATTTT.

This clone has just one count. The chain has TRBV27 and TRBJ2-1; 8 bases agree with TRBD1. The V segment lost 5 bases and the J segment 2 bases; nucleotides outside the gene matches: 8. The CDR3 loop spans 16 amino acids. Germline-derived CDR1 and CDR2 are MNHEY and SMNVEV (reference sequence). CDR3 residues: CASSHPRGLTYNEQFF. The CDR3 DNA sequence: TGTGCCAGCAGTCACCCCAGGGGGCTGACCTACAATGAGCAGTTCTTC.

The chain joins TRBV11-2 to TRBJ2-7; D not certain. Trimming removed 3 bases from V and 5 bases from J, with 8 bases in between. The CDR3 has 12 amino acids. From germline, CDR1 is SGHAT and CDR2 FQNNGV. CDR3 protein: CASSLVLDEQYF. The CDR3 bases are TGTGCCAGCAGCTTGGTATTAGACGAGCAGTACTTC.

V gene TRBV30 combines with J gene TRBJ2-1, with 9 bases that match TRBD2. After removal of 8 bases from V and 4 bases from J, the junction contained 15 bases not matched to a gene. Germline lookup yields CDR1 GTSNPN and CDR2 SVGIG (reference sequence). This CDR3 is built from 16 residues. CDR3 nucleotides: TGTGCCGGCCGCTGGCGGGGGGGTTTATCATACAATGAGCAGTTCTTC. Amino acids: CAGRWRGGLSYNEQFF.

This rearrangement joins TRBV4-1 to TRBJ2-1; no clear D gene. V lost 1 base and J 10 bases, leaving 8 bases between the germline ends. CDR3 length: 12 amino acids. CDR1 is MGHRA, CDR2 YSYEKL, per germline. The CDR3 protein is CASSQVYSEQFF. Written as DNA, the CDR3 is TGCGCCAGCAGCCAAGTTTACAGCGAGCAGTTCTTC.

The V gene is TRBV9, the J gene TRBJ1-1; the D gene is possibly TRBD1 (5 bases). Germline V gives CDR1 SGDLS, CDR2 YYNGEE. The length of the CDR3 is 15 residues. V lost 0 bases, J lost 4 bases, and 13 bases lay in between. DNA of the CDR3: TGTGCCAGCAGCGTAGGTCAAGTAGGGGCCACTGAAGCTTTCTTT. As protein: CASSVGQVGATEAFF. The whole variable domain, filled in from reference TRBV9 and TRBJ1-1, reads DSGVTQTPKHLITATGQRVTLRCSPRSGDLSVYWYQQSLDQGLQFLIQYYNGEERAKGNILERFSAQQFPDLHSELNLSSLELGDSALYFCASSVGQVGATEAFFGQGTRLTVV.

This clone was recorded only once. The chain joins TRBV7-9 to TRBJ2-2; D might be TRBD1 (6 bases). The CDR3 has 18 residues. Germline CDR1 is SEHNR and CDR2 is FQNEAQ (reference sequence). V lost 5 bases and J 0 bases, leaving 19 bases between the germline ends. The CDR3 spells CASSPLLGQPPNTGELFF. DNA of the CDR3: TGTGCCAGCAGCCCTCTTCTGGGACAACCACCGAACACCGGGGAGCTGTTTTTT. The full variable domain, rest sourced from reference TRBV7-9 and TRBJ2-2, is DTGVSQNPRHKITKRGQNVTFRCDPISEHNRLYWYRQTLGQGPEFLTYFQNEAQLEKSRLLSDRFSAERPKGSFSTLEIQRTEQGDSAMYLCASSPLLGQPPNTGELFFGEGSRLTVL.

The genes are TRBV6-4 and TRBJ1-1, with no clear D. This CDR3 has 15 amino acids. The V and J ends lost 6 bases and 0 bases respectively, with 14 bases between them. Germline V gives CDR1 MRHNA, CDR2 SNTAGT. For the CDR3, the DNA is TGTGCCAGCAGGATTGAGTCCTCAATGAACACTGAAGCTTTCTTT. It translates to CASRIESSMNTEAFF.